The T cell receptor beta chain under discussion was sequenced for a study of blood T cell repertoires in COVID-19. Study summary: Specimens from acute and convalescent COVID-19 originated in the United States, Italy and Spain. In each case, the material was cDNA or gDNA derived from T cells, B-cell-depleted T cells, or PBMCs.

Authors' methods: Estimation of nucleated cell counts was performed using reference gene primer amplification. This table comes from immunoSEQ multiplex PCR, and its TCRdb copy is limited to in-frame clones, with some not included. V and J calls and clone size are as listed in that table; D and trimming were resolved from the DNA. The profile shows about 180,000 clones, over 70% of them singletons. The Seattle patients, enrolled during active infection, were followed longitudinally. CDR1 is LNHDA and CDR2 is SQIVND in the germline V gene (reference sequence). The CDR3 runs 16 residues. V was pared by 7 bases and J by 1 base, with 17 bases between.

Specimen: peripheral blood. The chain has TRBV19 and TRBJ1-5; no reliable D call. The TCR sequence derives from a woman between 40 and 55 years old with COVID-19, enrolled during active disease. DNA of the CDR3: TGTGCCAGTACCCCGACGGGGATTCGGAGCAATCAGCCCCAGCATTTT. Its protein product is CASTPTGIRSNQPQHF.